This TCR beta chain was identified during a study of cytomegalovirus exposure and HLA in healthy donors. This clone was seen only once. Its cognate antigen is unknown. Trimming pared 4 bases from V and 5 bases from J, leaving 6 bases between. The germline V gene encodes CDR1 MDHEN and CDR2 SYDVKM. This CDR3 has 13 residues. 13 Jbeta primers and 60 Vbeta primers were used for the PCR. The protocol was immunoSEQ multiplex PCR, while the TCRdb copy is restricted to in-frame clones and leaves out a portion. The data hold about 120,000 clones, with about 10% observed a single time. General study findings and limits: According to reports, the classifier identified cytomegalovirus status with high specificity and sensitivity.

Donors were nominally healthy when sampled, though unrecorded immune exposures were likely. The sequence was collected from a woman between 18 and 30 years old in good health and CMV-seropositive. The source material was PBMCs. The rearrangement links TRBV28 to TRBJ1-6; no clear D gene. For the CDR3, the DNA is TGTGCCAGCAGTTGGCTAGATAATTCACCCCTCCACTTT. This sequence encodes CASSWLDNSPLHF.